The 21 T cell receptor beta chains presented below share a single source sample, sequenced in a study of identical twins (dated by TCRdb to about 2016). The receptor library was made with 5' RACE. The data were produced on an Illumina HiSeq 2000. TCRdb took the public reads, trimmed them with fastp at Q25, ran MiXCR for clone calling and kept in-frame beta chains. Each CDR3 protein gets just one entry, which takes the most common genes and DNA from the rows behind it. In this sample the table shows some 1,600,000 distinct CDR3 sequences, about 32% of which occur a single time. Under 0.35% of the sample is taken by the ten largest. Sequencing input: cord blood. Source of these receptors: a newborn girl in good health.

CDR3 sequence reads: CASKTSRQGIGELFF. The CDR3 nucleotides are TGTGCCAGCAAAACTAGCCGACAGGGGATCGGGGAGCTGTTTTTT. The V call is TRBV28, the J call TRBJ2-2; 8 bases are shared with TRBD1. There are 15 residues in the CDR3. Trimming took 7 bases from V and 7 from J; bases not matched to a gene: 11. Looked up from germline, CDR1 is MDHEN and CDR2 is SYDVKM.

About this clonotype itself: A read error may be the cause here, since a much bigger clone is one base away. This chain joins TRBV24-1 and TRBJ1-2; D is perhaps TRBD1 (5 bases). The length of the CDR3 is 13 residues. CDR1 is KGHDR, CDR2 SFDVKD, per germline. Trimming removed 2 bases at V and 8 bases at J, with 11 bases between. CDR3 nucleotides: TGTGCCACCAGTGATTGGCAGGGAAAAGGCTACACCTTC. It is translated as CATSDWQGKGYTF.

Only a few counts were recorded for this clonotype. The genes are TRBV27 and TRBJ2-7, with D hard to call. The CDR3 is 14 amino acids. Deletions cut 0 bases from V and 4 bases from J, with 10 bases between. CDR1 and CDR2 from the germline V gene are MNHEY and SMNVEV (reference sequence). Here the CDR3 DNA reads TGTGCCAGCAGTTTATCTGAGACATCGTACGAGCAGTACTTC. Protein product: CASSLSETSYEQYF.

V gene TRBV7-9 combines with J gene TRBJ2-7, with D possibly matching TRBD1 (6 bases). Trimming removed 4 bases at V and 4 bases at J, with 17 bases between. Germline CDR1 SEHNR, CDR2 FQNEAQ (reference sequence). The CDR3 spans 15 residues. The CDR3 DNA follows: TGTGCCAGCAGCTCACAGGGATATCCACGATACGAGCAGTACTTC. It yields the protein CASSSQGYPRYEQYF. Supplemented by reference TRBV7-9 and TRBJ2-7, the full variable domain reads DTGVSQNPRHKITKRGQNVTFRCDPISEHNRLYWYRQTLGQGPEFLTYFQNEAQLEKSRLLSDRFSAERPKGSFSTLEIQRTEQGDSAMYLCASSSQGYPRYEQYFGPGTRLTVT.

This clonotype has just a few counts. The chain is built from TRBV20-1 and TRBJ2-3; 13 bases line up with TRBD2. Per the germline V gene, CDR1 is DFQATT and CDR2 is SNEGSKA (reference sequence). The CDR3 covers 16 residues. The V segment lost 5 bases and the J segment 0 bases; nucleotides outside the gene matches: 5. DNA for the CDR3: TGCAGTGCTCGGACTAGCGGGAGCGCTAGCACAGATACGCAGTATTTT. Translation: CSARTSGSASTDTQYF.

This clonotype was counted only a few times. The chain joins TRBV11-2 to TRBJ2-4, with 8 nucleotides matching TRBD2. The CDR3 covers 15 residues. Germline V gives CDR1 SGHAT, CDR2 FQNNGV. Trimming removed 0 bases from V and 13 bases from J; junction bases left unmatched: 11. DNA of the CDR3: TGTGCCAGCAGCTTAGATCGGGTTAGCGGGAATGAGCAGTACTTC. This translates into CASSLDRVSGNEQYF. Full variable domain (rest looked up from reference TRBV11-2 and TRBJ2-4): EAGVAQSPRYKIIEKRQSVAFWCNPISGHATLYWYQQILGQGPKLLIQFQNNGVVDDSQLPKDRFSAERLKGVDSTLKIQPAKLEDSAVYLCASSLDRVSGNEQYFGAGTRLSVL.

The genes are TRBV20-1 and TRBJ2-3, with 12 bases identical to TRBD2. Trimming cost V 3 bases and J 5 bases; bases outside gene matches: 3. CDR3 length equals 14 residues. CDR1 and CDR2 from the germline V gene are DFQATT and SNEGSKA (reference sequence). CDR3 sequence reads: CSASQGLAGDTQYF. CDR3 nucleotides: TGCAGTGCTAGTCAGGGACTAGCGGGAGATACGCAGTATTTT.

This chain joins TRBV24-1 and TRBJ2-1; 13 bases fit TRBD2. CDR3 size: 17 residues. In germline, CDR1 is KGHDR, CDR2 SFDVKD. J was trimmed by 3 bases and V by 4 bases; bases with no gene match: 5. This CDR3 is CATSDPGTSGIYNEQFF. The CDR3 DNA follows: TGTGCCACCAGTGACCCTGGGACTAGCGGGATCTACAATGAGCAGTTCTTC.

At least ten counts were recorded for this clonotype. The chain carries TRBV29-1 and TRBJ2-5; 9 bases fit TRBD1. V shed 7 bases and J 5 bases; nucleotides not matched to a gene: 8. This CDR3 is built from 13 residues. Germline V lookup: CDR1 SQVTM, CDR2 ANQGSEA. CDR3 DNA: TGCAGCGCTGCTCCGACAGGGGGGGAGACCCAGTACTTC. Protein sequence: CSAAPTGGETQYF.

This sequence joins TRBV21-1 and TRBJ1-2. TRBV21-1 is designated a pseudogene. This CDR3 is built from 14 residues. The CDR3 DNA reads as TGTGCCAGCAGCAAGCAACTACAGTTCTATGGCTACACCTTC. Translating gives CASSKQLQFYGYTF.

This clonotype was recorded once. The CDR3 region is CASHKRDEQFF. CDR3 DNA: TGCGCCTCCCATAAACGAGATGAGCAGTTCTTC. The chain uses TRBV5-1 and TRBJ2-1; D gene ambiguous. The V and J ends lost 10 bases and 8 bases respectively, with 13 bases between them. CDR1 and CDR2 from the germline V gene are SGHRS and YFSETQ. CDR3 size: 11 residues.

This clonotype was recorded a few times. This chain connects TRBV9 to TRBJ1-5, with 8 nucleotides matching TRBD1. The V gene end was trimmed by 7 bases and the J gene end by 5 bases; junction bases not matched to a gene: 5. This CDR3 has 13 residues. Germline V lookup: CDR1 SGDLS, CDR2 YYNGEE. The DNA of the CDR3 is TGTGCCAGCGGACAGGGAAGGGATCAGCCCCAGCATTTT. Amino acids: CASGQGRDQPQHF. The variable domain in full, completed from reference TRBV9 and TRBJ1-5, reads DSGVTQTPKHLITATGQRVTLRCSPRSGDLSVYWYQQSLDQGLQFLIQYYNGEERAKGNILERFSAQQFPDLHSELNLSSLELGDSALYFCASGQGRDQPQHFGDGTRLSIL.

The V and J genes are TRBV29-1 and TRBJ1-1; no firm D call. Germline assignment: CDR1 SQVTM and CDR2 ANQGSEA. The V gene lost 0 bases and the J gene lost 2 bases, with 10 bases spanning the gap. The CDR3 consists of 14 residues. The CDR3 loop reads CSVEDMWGNTEAFF. The DNA of the CDR3 is TGCAGCGTTGAAGATATGTGGGGAAACACTGAAGCTTTCTTT.

V gene TRBV25-1 combines with J gene TRBJ2-5, with D maybe TRBD1 (6 bases). The CDR3 is 15 residues long. The ends were cut back, 5 bases at V and 4 bases at J, with 17 bases in the middle. Looked up from germline, CDR1 is MGHDK and CDR2 is SYGVNS. The CDR3, as DNA: TGTGCCAGCAGTCGGGACACCCAAGGTTCAGAGACCCAGTACTTC. This gives the protein CASSRDTQGSETQYF.

This chain connects TRBV24-1 to TRBJ1-2; D is unclear. Between the trimmed V and J ends, which lost 4 bases and 5 bases, there was a span of 4 bases. Germline V gene sequence: CDR1 KGHDR, CDR2 SFDVKD. The CDR3 is 11 amino acids. For the CDR3, the DNA is TGTGCCACCAGTGACCGATATGGCTACACCTTC. This gives the protein CATSDRYGYTF.

The chain is built from TRBV21-1 and TRBJ2-2; the tabulated D call, TRBD2, remains unverified against the DNA. TRBV21-1 is a listed pseudogene. This CDR3 spans 17 amino acids. The CDR3 DNA follows: TGTGCCAGCAGCAAAGAGACTAGCGGGAGAGACACCGGGGAGCTGTTTTTT. Its protein product is CASSKETSGRDTGELFF.

This clonotype appeared a few times. For the CDR3, the DNA is TGTGCCAGCAGTGAATTACAGGGGGGCACAGATACGCAGTATTTT. Protein sequence: CASSELQGGTDTQYF. The chain links TRBV25-1 to TRBJ2-3; TRBD1 agrees at 8 bases. The CDR3 runs to 15 residues. Germline V gives CDR1 MGHDK, CDR2 SYGVNS. V lost 1 base to trimming and J lost 1 base; unmatched junction nucleotides: 1.

To note about this clonotype: Because the CDR3 is missing its conserved closing phenylalanine or tryptophan, this is likely a read error. V and J are TRBV3-1 and TRBJ2-5; possible D gene TRBD1, 5 bases. The assigned J gene may be wrong: the sequence end matches TRBJ2-7 better. Germline V gene sequence: CDR1 LGHDT, CDR2 YNNKEL (reference sequence). The CDR3 consists of 13 residues. This CDR3 is CASSQDGANEQYL. CDR3 nucleotides: TGTGCCAGCAGCCAAGATGGGGCTAACGAGCAGTACTTA.

The rearrangement links TRBV5-1 to TRBJ1-2, with D tentatively TRBD1 (6 bases). Germline loops: CDR1 SGHRS, CDR2 YFSETQ. Deletions cut 4 bases from V and 7 bases from J, with 26 bases between. The CDR3 is 17 amino acids. The CDR3 reads CASSQTPPGTGIGGYTF. CDR3 bases: TGCGCCAGCAGCCAGACCCCGCCGGGAACAGGGATAGGTGGCTACACCTTC. The variable domain in full, completed from reference TRBV5-1 and TRBJ1-2, reads KAGVTQTPRYLIKTRGQQVTLSCSPISGHRSVSWYQQTPGQGLQFLFEYFSETQRNKGNFPGRFSGRQFSNSRSEMNVSTLELGDSALYLCASSQTPPGTGIGGYTFGSGTRLTVV.

In this sample, this clonotype turned up once. One end of the junction varies from germline; a read error may be responsible. V gene TRBV5-1 combines with J gene TRBJ1-2; 9 positions agree with TRBD1. The CDR3 runs to 15 residues. CDR1 and CDR2 from the germline V gene are SGHRS and YFSETQ. CDR3 amino acids: CAGSSGQGGPYGYTF. The CDR3 coding sequence is TGCGCCGGCAGCTCGGGACAGGGAGGCCCCTATGGCTACACCTTC.

This clonotype occurred a few times. This chain joins TRBV21-1 and TRBJ2-3; the D segment call TRBD1 is taken from the table without a DNA check. TRBV21-1 is reported as a pseudogene. This CDR3 has 17 residues. CDR3 sequence reads: CASSKRGTVDGADTQYF. Here the CDR3 DNA reads TGTGCCAGCAGCAAGCGGGGGACAGTCGACGGGGCAGATACGCAGTATTTT.